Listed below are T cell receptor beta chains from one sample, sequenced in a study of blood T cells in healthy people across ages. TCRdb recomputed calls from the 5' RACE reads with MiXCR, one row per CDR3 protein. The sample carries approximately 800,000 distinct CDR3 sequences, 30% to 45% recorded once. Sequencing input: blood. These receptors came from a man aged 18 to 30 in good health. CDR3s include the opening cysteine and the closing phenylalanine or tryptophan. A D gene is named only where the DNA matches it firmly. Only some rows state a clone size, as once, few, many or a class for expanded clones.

DNA: TGTGCCAGCAGTTACTCACCCGGACAGACCCAGCCCCAGCATTTT
CDR3: CASSYSPGQTQPQHF
size: few
D: NA
V: TRBV6-2/TRBV6-3
J: TRBJ1-5

DNA: TGTGCCAGCAGCGCCAGGGTGGCGGACTATGGCTACACCTTC
CDR3: CASSARVADYGYTF
size: NA
D: NA
V: TRBV25-1
J: TRBJ1-2

DNA: TGTGCCAGCAGCTATAGCCACGAGCAGTACTTC
CDR3: CASSYSHEQYF
size: many
D: NA
V: TRBV12-3/TRBV12-4
J: TRBJ2-7

DNA: TGTGCCAGCAGTTTACCCGAGACAATCTCCGAAGCTTTCTTT
CDR3: CASSLPETISEAFF
size: few
D: NA
V: TRBV12-3/TRBV12-4
J: TRBJ1-1

DNA: TGTGCCAGCAGTTTGGTGGGAGTTACCTACAATGAGCAGTTCTTC
CDR3: CASSLVGVTYNEQFF
size: few
D: NA
V: TRBV12-3/TRBV12-4
J: TRBJ2-1

DNA: TGTGCCAGCAGCCCCGGACAGGGGCCCACCGGGGAGCTGTTTTTT
CDR3: CASSPGQGPTGELFF
size: NA
D: TRBD1
V: TRBV7-8
J: TRBJ2-2

DNA: TGCAGTGCTAGAGATGGGCAGGGATCAGATACGCAGTATTTT
CDR3: CSARDGQGSDTQYF
size: few
D: NA
V: TRBV20-1
J: TRBJ2-3

DNA: TGCAGTGGGTGGGGGTCGAACTATGGCTACACCTTC
CDR3: CSGWGSNYGYTF
size: many
D: NA
V: TRBV20-1
J: TRBJ1-2

DNA: TGTGCCAGCAGTGACACCCGGGGCGAAGCTTTCTTT
CDR3: CASSDTRGEAFF
size: few
D: NA
V: TRBV2
J: TRBJ1-1

DNA: TGTGCCAGCAGCTTAGGCCGGGGTAAAGGGAATGAGCAGTTCTTC
CDR3: CASSLGRGKGNEQFF
size: NA
D: NA
V: TRBV7-8
J: TRBJ2-1

DNA: TGTGCCGGTAGTATGGGGCCTAGCACAGATACGCAGTATTTT
CDR3: CAGSMGPSTDTQYF
size: NA
D: NA
V: TRBV19
J: TRBJ2-3

DNA: TGTGCCAGCAGCGCTAGCGGGATTACCTACGAGCAGTACTTC
CDR3: CASSASGITYEQYF
size: NA
D: TRBD2
V: TRBV4-2
J: TRBJ2-7

DNA: TGTGCCAGCAGTTCAGCACAGCCTAACACTGAAGCTTTCTTT
CDR3: CASSSAQPNTEAFF
size: NA
D: NA
V: TRBV6-2/TRBV6-3
J: TRBJ1-1

DNA: TGCGCCAGCAGCCAAGGGGTTCAGGCCGGGGAGCTGTTTTTT
CDR3: CASSQGVQAGELFF
size: NA
D: NA
V: TRBV4-3
J: TRBJ2-2

DNA: TGTGCCAGCAGCCCACCGGGACAGGATTCGGAGCAGTACTTC
CDR3: CASSPPGQDSEQYF
size: NA
D: TRBD1
V: TRBV7-2
J: TRBJ2-7

DNA: TGTGCCAGCAGCTTGGGGAGCCGGGAGCTGTTTTTT
CDR3: CASSLGSRELFF
size: few
D: NA
V: TRBV5-5
J: TRBJ2-2

DNA: TGCGCCAGCAGCTCCGCGCCCCGGGGCACTGAAGCTTTCTTT
CDR3: CASSSAPRGTEAFF
size: NA
D: NA
V: TRBV5-1
J: TRBJ1-1

DNA: TGTGCCAGCAGCTTACAAGCCCGGGGAGGCTCCTACAATGAGCAGTTCTTC
CDR3: CASSLQARGGSYNEQFF
size: few
D: NA
V: TRBV7-3
J: TRBJ2-1

DNA: TGTGCCAGCACGGGGGCAGGGGTTAATTCACCCCTCCACTTT
CDR3: CASTGAGVNSPLHF
size: NA
D: NA
V: TRBV12-3/TRBV12-4
J: TRBJ1-6

DNA: TGTGCCAGCAGCTTAGCGGGTGCCGGGGAGCTGTTTTTT
CDR3: CASSLAGAGELFF
size: many
D: NA
V: TRBV7-2
J: TRBJ2-2

DNA: TGCAGTGCTAGAGATTTTATCCGCGGCAGTCCCTACGAGCAGTACTTC
CDR3: CSARDFIRGSPYEQYF
size: many
D: NA
V: TRBV20-1
J: TRBJ2-7

DNA: TGCAGTGCTGGACGGACAGCAAACACTGAAGCTTTCTTT
CDR3: CSAGRTANTEAFF
size: NA
D: NA
V: TRBV20-1
J: TRBJ1-1

DNA: TGTGCCAGCAGCAGTACAGGGGGGAGTCCAGATACGCAGTATTTT
CDR3: CASSSTGGSPDTQYF
size: NA
D: TRBD1
V: TRBV9
J: TRBJ2-3

DNA: TGCAGTGCTTCGGCCGGACACGGGAATTCACCCCTCCACTTT
CDR3: CSASAGHGNSPLHF
size: NA
D: NA
V: TRBV20-1
J: TRBJ1-6

DNA: TGTGCCACTGGGACGGGGGGGGCTGAAGCTTTCTTT
CDR3: CATGTGGAEAFF
size: few
D: NA
V: TRBV27
J: TRBJ1-1

DNA: TGTGCCAGCAGCCAAATAACCGGAATATACGAGCAGTACTTC
CDR3: CASSQITGIYEQYF
size: NA
D: NA
V: TRBV4-2
J: TRBJ2-7

DNA: TGTGCCAGCAGCTTAGGACGGGACAGGACCGCCAATGAGCAGTTCTTC
CDR3: CASSLGRDRTANEQFF
size: many
D: TRBD1
V: TRBV7-3
J: TRBJ2-1

DNA: TGTGCTAGTGGCCAATCCTCCGGGACAAAGGTATACGAGCAGTACTTC
CDR3: CASGQSSGTKVYEQYF
size: NA
D: NA
V: TRBV12-5
J: TRBJ2-7

DNA: TGCAGTGCCCTACAGGGACCCAACTATGGCTACACCTTC
CDR3: CSALQGPNYGYTF
size: many
D: NA
V: TRBV20-1
J: TRBJ1-2

DNA: TGTGCCAGCAGTTTAGGGCCACTACGCGAGCAGTACTTC
CDR3: CASSLGPLREQYF
size: few
D: NA
V: TRBV27
J: TRBJ2-7

DNA: TGCGCCAGCAGCCAAGATCACGACAGTAGCTCCTACGAGCAGTACTTC
CDR3: CASSQDHDSSSYEQYF
size: NA
D: NA
V: TRBV4-3
J: TRBJ2-7

DNA: TGTGCCATCCGGCCTTTGGGTCCCTATGGCTACACCTTC
CDR3: CAIRPLGPYGYTF
size: few
D: NA
V: TRBV10-3
J: TRBJ1-2

DNA: TGTGCCAGCAGTTGGGATTACGGGGGCGAGCAGTACTTC
CDR3: CASSWDYGGEQYF
size: few
D: NA
V: TRBV12-3/TRBV12-4
J: TRBJ2-7

DNA: TGTGCCAGCAGCTTGGGCCTTGGGGTCTTAGAACCTTCCACAGATACGCAGTATTTT
CDR3: CASSLGLGVLEPSTDTQYF
size: NA
D: NA
V: TRBV7-9
J: TRBJ2-3

DNA: TGTGCCACCCGAGGACAGTTGGGGGACTATGGCTACACCTTC
CDR3: CATRGQLGDYGYTF
size: NA
D: NA
V: TRBV18
J: TRBJ1-2

DNA: TGCAGTGCTAGAGCAGGGACAGCGAACACTGAAGCTTTCTTT
CDR3: CSARAGTANTEAFF
size: NA
D: TRBD1
V: TRBV20-1
J: TRBJ1-1

DNA: TGTGCCAGCAGCCAAGAATGGAGGACAGGGGGCCTGACGGGGGAGACCCAGTACTTC
CDR3: CASSQEWRTGGLTGETQYF
size: NA
D: TRBD1
V: TRBV4-2
J: TRBJ2-5

DNA: TGCGCCAGCAGCGGACTAACAGGGGGCGGTGAGCAGTTCTTC
CDR3: CASSGLTGGGEQFF
size: many
D: TRBD1
V: TRBV4-1
J: TRBJ2-1

DNA: TGTGCCAGCAGCTTAGGTACTATGACCATTAGCTATGGCTACACCTTC
CDR3: CASSLGTMTISYGYTF
size: NA
D: NA
V: TRBV7-2
J: TRBJ1-2

DNA: TGTGCCAGCAGGAACCCGAATGGTCCCTACGAGCAGTACTTC
CDR3: CASRNPNGPYEQYF
size: NA
D: NA
V: TRBV6-2/TRBV6-3
J: TRBJ2-7

DNA: TGCAGCGTTGAACTAGCGACCTACGAGCAGTACTTC
CDR3: CSVELATYEQYF
size: NA
D: NA
V: TRBV29-1
J: TRBJ2-7

DNA: TGTGCCAGCAGTGAGCCGGGGGCGTCCTACAATGAGCAGTTCTTC
CDR3: CASSEPGASYNEQFF
size: many
D: NA
V: TRBV2
J: TRBJ2-1

DNA: TGCGCCAGCACCCGGACGGCAACTAATGAAAAACTGTTTTTT
CDR3: CASTRTATNEKLFF
size: NA
D: NA
V: TRBV4-1
J: TRBJ1-4

DNA: TGTGCCAGCTCCCGGCGGACAAAGGGTACCGGGGAGCTGTTTTTT
CDR3: CASSRRTKGTGELFF
size: NA
D: NA
V: TRBV6-2/TRBV6-3
J: TRBJ2-2

DNA: TGTGCCAGCTCACCGCTGACTAGCGACGGGCAGTATTTT
CDR3: CASSPLTSDGQYF
size: few
D: TRBD2
V: TRBV18
J: TRBJ2-3

DNA: TGCGCCAGCCAACTCAGCTCCTATAATTCACCCCTCCACTTT
CDR3: CASQLSSYNSPLHF
size: NA
D: NA
V: TRBV5-1
J: TRBJ1-6

DNA: TGTGCCATCAGTGGAGGGAGGGAGGCCTACGAGCAGTACTTC
CDR3: CAISGGREAYEQYF
size: many
D: TRBD2
V: TRBV10-3
J: TRBJ2-7

DNA: TGCAGTGCTAGGCCCTCGACAGGTGGGAACACTGAAGCTTTCTTT
CDR3: CSARPSTGGNTEAFF
size: NA
D: NA
V: TRBV20-1
J: TRBJ1-1

DNA: TGTGCCAGCAGCCCTCAGGGTAAGAACACTGAAGCTTTCTTT
CDR3: CASSPQGKNTEAFF
size: NA
D: NA
V: TRBV7-3
J: TRBJ1-1

DNA: TGTGCCAAACAAGACCTTGGGACAGGCTACAATGAGCAGTACTTC
CDR3: CAKQDLGTGYNEQYF
size: NA
D: TRBD1
V: TRBV7-2
J: TRBJ2-7

DNA: TGCGCCAGCAGACTAGGGACAGGTAGCAATGAGCAGTTCTTC
CDR3: CASRLGTGSNEQFF
size: NA
D: TRBD1
V: TRBV5-1
J: TRBJ2-1

DNA: TGTGCCAGCAGCTTAGCGCTTGGGGGACACACTGAAGCTTTCTTT
CDR3: CASSLALGGHTEAFF
size: NA
D: NA
V: TRBV7-2
J: TRBJ1-1

DNA: TGTGCCAGCAGTTTATCGGGTCTTCTAGTCAAAAACATTCAGTACTTC
CDR3: CASSLSGLLVKNIQYF
size: NA
D: NA
V: TRBV12-3/TRBV12-4
J: TRBJ2-4

DNA: TGTGCCAGCGCACAATGGGAAGGTGCGGGGGCCAACGTCCTGACTTTC
CDR3: CASAQWEGAGANVLTF
size: few
D: NA
V: TRBV27
J: TRBJ2-6

DNA: TGTGCCAGCAGCCAGACAGCAACGGGAAACACCATATATTTT
CDR3: CASSQTATGNTIYF
size: NA
D: NA
V: TRBV5-5
J: TRBJ1-3

DNA: TGTGCCAGCAGTTACAGGGGGGCCCTCCCCCAAGAGACCCAGTACTTC
CDR3: CASSYRGALPQETQYF
size: NA
D: NA
V: TRBV6-5
J: TRBJ2-5